A single sample is the source of the 12 T cell receptor beta chains below, sequenced in a study of blood T cell repertoires in COVID-19. Data came from immunoSEQ multiplex PCR; TCRdb stores just in-frame clones and leaves some out. The profile shows over 90,000 clones, around four fifths of them singletons. Sequencing was done on a sample of peripheral blood. These TCRs come from a man aged 40-49 years with active or convalescent COVID-19.

This clone appeared many times. The chain combines TRBV3-1 (or the pseudogene TRBV3-2) with TRBJ2-5, with TRBD2 identical over 10 bases. This CDR3 spans 14 amino acids. Germline CDR1 is LGHDT and CDR2 is YNNKEL (reference sequence). V trimming: 5 bases; J trimming: 4 bases; junction bases outside the gene matches: 4. The CDR3 bases are TGTGCCAGCAGCGAGCGGGGGGGCCTAGAGACCCAGTACTTC. This translates into CASSERGGLETQYF.

This clone occurred a few times. The chain recombines TRBV5-6 with TRBJ2-5, with D possibly matching TRBD1 (5 bases). Germline assignment: CDR1 SGHDT and CDR2 YYEEEE. There are 16 residues in the CDR3. V was clipped by 4 bases and J by 4 bases, with 20 bases between them. CDR3 bases: TGTGCCAGCAGCCAGATCACTGGGTCCCAGGGAGAGACCCAGTACTTC. Its protein is CASSQITGSQGETQYF.

The chain combines TRBV6-5 with TRBJ2-3, with 7 bases identical to TRBD2. CDR1 and CDR2 from the germline V gene are MNHEY and SVGAGI. This CDR3 has 14 residues. Trimming removed 7 bases from V and 4 bases from J; junction bases left unmatched: 8. Written as DNA, the CDR3 is TGTGCCAGCAAAGGACTAGTCGGGGCAGATACGCAGTATTTT. Residues: CASKGLVGADTQYF.

In this sample, this clone turned up once. The chain links TRBV3-1 (or the pseudogene TRBV3-2) to TRBJ2-3; D is possibly TRBD1 (5 bases). Germline V gene data show CDR1 as LGHDT and CDR2 as YNNKEL (reference sequence). Trimming pared 5 bases from V and 7 bases from J, leaving 13 bases between. This CDR3 comprises 13 residues. The DNA of the CDR3 is TGTGCCAGCAGCAAAACAGGTTGGAATACGCAGTATTTT. Residues: CASSKTGWNTQYF.

The chain is built from TRBV6-4 and TRBJ1-4, with D tentatively TRBD1 (5 bases). The CDR3 length is 16 residues. The germline CDR1 and CDR2 sequences are MRHNA and SNTAGT. The V gene lost 7 bases and the J gene lost 3 bases, with 18 bases spanning the gap. CDR3 region: CASNPNRIVSNEKLFF. CDR3 in DNA: TGTGCCAGCAACCCCAACAGGATAGTGTCTAATGAAAAACTGTTTTTT.

This clone appeared once. The genes are TRBV5-1 and TRBJ2-3, with a possible D match to TRBD1 (5 bases). The length of the CDR3 is 16 residues. Germline CDR1 is SGHRS and CDR2 is YFSETQ. Trimming cost V 4 bases and J 0 bases, with 15 bases left between them. CDR3 residues: CASSITGDPSTDTQYF. The DNA for the CDR3 is TGCGCCAGCAGCATAACAGGAGATCCTAGCACAGATACGCAGTATTTT.

The chain joins TRBV25-1 to TRBJ2-1; tentative D call: TRBD2 (6 bases). Trimming took off 3 bases at V and 8 bases at J, with 17 bases between the two ends. CDR1 and CDR2 from the germline V gene are MGHDK and SYGVNS. The CDR3 extends over 15 amino acids. The CDR3 spells CASSEGQGGFDEQFF. Here the CDR3 DNA reads TGTGCCAGCAGTGAGGGGCAGGGAGGATTCGATGAGCAGTTCTTC.

This sequence joins TRBV2 and TRBJ1-4; D gene unclear. Germline V gene data show CDR1 as SNHLY and CDR2 as FYNNEI. V lost 7 bases, J lost 4 bases, and 16 bases lay in between. This CDR3 has 15 amino acids. CDR3 in DNA: TGTGCCAGCACACTCGGGGAGTTTAATAATGAAAAACTGTTTTTT. Translating it yields CASTLGEFNNEKLFF.

This chain uses TRBV2 with TRBJ1-6, with D unresolved. The V gene lost 3 bases and the J gene lost 2 bases, with 8 bases spanning the gap. Germline-derived CDR1 and CDR2 are SNHLY and FYNNEI. The CDR3 consists of 15 residues. The CDR3 nucleotides read TGTGCCAGCAGTGATGGGCCGGCCTATAATTCACCCCTCCACTTT. Translation: CASSDGPAYNSPLHF. The complete variable domain, with remaining parts taken from reference TRBV2 and TRBJ1-6, reads EPEVTQTPSHQVTQMGQEVILRCVPISNHLYFYWYRQILGQKVEFLVSFYNNEISEKSEIFDDQFSVERPDGSNFTLKIRSTKLEDSAMYFCASSDGPAYNSPLHFGNGTRLTVT.

The chain has TRBV29-1 and TRBJ2-7, with D perhaps TRBD2 (6 bases). The CDR3 runs 12 residues. CDR1 is SQVTM and CDR2 is ANQGSEA in the germline V gene. V lost 7 bases and J 6 bases, leaving 16 bases between the germline ends. The chain's CDR3 is CSAEEGLGEQYF. Written as DNA, the CDR3 is TGCAGCGCCGAGGAGGGACTGGGCGAGCAGTACTTC.

The rearrangement joins TRBV7-2 to TRBJ2-5; 9 bases agree with TRBD2. The CDR3 covers 16 residues. V lost 2 bases and J lost 0; bases outside the gene matches: 4. Germline V CDR1 and CDR2: SGHTA, FQGNSA. This CDR3 is CASSLMLAGYQETQYF. DNA of the CDR3: TGTGCCAGCAGCTTAATGCTAGCGGGGTACCAAGAGACCCAGTACTTC.

The rearrangement joins TRBV11-1 to TRBJ2-1, with 13 nucleotides matching TRBD2. In germline, CDR1 is SGHAT, CDR2 FQDESV (reference sequence). The CDR3 is 16 residues long. V shed 1 base, J shed 4 bases, and the junction held 1 base outside the gene matches. The CDR3 region has the DNA TGTGCCAGCAGCTTAGGGGGACTAGCGGGGTACAATGAGCAGTTCTTC. Amino acid sequence: CASSLGGLAGYNEQFF.